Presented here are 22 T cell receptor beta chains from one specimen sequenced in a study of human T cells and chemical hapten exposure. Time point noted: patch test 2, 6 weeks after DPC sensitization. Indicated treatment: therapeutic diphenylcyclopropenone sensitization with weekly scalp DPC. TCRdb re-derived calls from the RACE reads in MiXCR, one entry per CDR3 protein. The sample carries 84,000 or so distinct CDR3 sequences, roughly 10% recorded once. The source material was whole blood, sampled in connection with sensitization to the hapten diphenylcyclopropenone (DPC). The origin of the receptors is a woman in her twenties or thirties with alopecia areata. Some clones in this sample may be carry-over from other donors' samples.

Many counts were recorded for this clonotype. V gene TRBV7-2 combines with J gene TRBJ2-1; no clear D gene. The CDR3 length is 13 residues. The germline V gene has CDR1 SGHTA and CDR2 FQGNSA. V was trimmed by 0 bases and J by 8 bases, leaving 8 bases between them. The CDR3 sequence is CASSLARPHEQFF. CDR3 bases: TGTGCCAGCAGCTTAGCGCGCCCGCATGAGCAGTTCTTC. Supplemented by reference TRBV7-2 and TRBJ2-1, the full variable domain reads GAGVSQSPSNKVTEKGKDVELRCDPISGHTALYWYRQSLGQGLEFLIYFQGNSAPDKSGLPSDRFSAERTGGSVSTLTIQRTQQEDSAVYLCASSLARPHEQFFGPGTRLTVL.

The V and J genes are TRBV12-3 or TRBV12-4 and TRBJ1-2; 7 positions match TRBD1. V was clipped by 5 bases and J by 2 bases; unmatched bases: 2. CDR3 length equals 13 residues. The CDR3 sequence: CASSQQGNYGYTF. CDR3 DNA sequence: TGTGCCAGCAGTCAACAGGGGAACTATGGCTACACCTTC.

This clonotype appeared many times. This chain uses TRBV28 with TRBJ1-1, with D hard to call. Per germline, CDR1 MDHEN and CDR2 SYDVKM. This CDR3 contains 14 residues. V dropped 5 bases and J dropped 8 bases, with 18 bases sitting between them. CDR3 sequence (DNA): TGTGCCAGCAGTCGACTCTTTGAAGGGATCGAAGCTTTCTTT. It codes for CASSRLFEGIEAFF.

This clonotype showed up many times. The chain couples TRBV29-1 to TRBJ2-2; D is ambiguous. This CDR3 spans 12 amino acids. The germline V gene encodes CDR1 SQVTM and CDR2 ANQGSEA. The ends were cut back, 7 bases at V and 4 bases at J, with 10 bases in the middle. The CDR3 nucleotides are TGCAGCGGGGTAAATAGCACCGGGGAGCTGTTTTTT. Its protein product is CSGVNSTGELFF.

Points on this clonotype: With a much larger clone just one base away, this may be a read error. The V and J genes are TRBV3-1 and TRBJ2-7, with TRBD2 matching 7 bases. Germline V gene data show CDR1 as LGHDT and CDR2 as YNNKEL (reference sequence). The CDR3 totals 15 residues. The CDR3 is CASGQVPGGPYEQYF. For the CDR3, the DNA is TGTGCCAGCGGCCAAGTGCCGGGGGGACCCTACGAGCAGTACTTC.

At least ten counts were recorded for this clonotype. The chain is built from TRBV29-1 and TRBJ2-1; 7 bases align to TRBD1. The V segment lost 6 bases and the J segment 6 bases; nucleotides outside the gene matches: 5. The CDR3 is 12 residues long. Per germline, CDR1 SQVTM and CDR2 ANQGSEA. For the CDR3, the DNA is TGCAGCGTGAGGACAGGAGTCAATGAGCAGTTCTTC. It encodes CSVRTGVNEQFF.

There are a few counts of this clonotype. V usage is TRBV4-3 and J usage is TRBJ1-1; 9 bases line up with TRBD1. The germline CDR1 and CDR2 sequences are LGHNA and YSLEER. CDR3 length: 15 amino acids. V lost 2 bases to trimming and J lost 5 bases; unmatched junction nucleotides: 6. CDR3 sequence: CASSQLTGGRTEAFF. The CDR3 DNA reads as TGCGCCAGCAGCCAACTGACAGGGGGTAGGACTGAAGCTTTCTTT.

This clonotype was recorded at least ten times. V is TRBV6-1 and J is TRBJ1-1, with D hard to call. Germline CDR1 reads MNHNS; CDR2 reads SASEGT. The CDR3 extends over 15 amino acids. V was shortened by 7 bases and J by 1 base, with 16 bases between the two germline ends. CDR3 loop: CASTGSLTQNTEAFF. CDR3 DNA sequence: TGTGCCAGCACTGGCAGCCTAACGCAGAACACTGAAGCTTTCTTT.

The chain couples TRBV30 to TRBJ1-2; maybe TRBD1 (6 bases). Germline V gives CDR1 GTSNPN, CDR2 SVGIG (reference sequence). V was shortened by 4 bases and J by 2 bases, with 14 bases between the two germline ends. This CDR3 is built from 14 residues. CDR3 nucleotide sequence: TGTGCCTGGATTACAGGGAGAGGGAACTATGGCTACACCTTC. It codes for CAWITGRGNYGYTF.

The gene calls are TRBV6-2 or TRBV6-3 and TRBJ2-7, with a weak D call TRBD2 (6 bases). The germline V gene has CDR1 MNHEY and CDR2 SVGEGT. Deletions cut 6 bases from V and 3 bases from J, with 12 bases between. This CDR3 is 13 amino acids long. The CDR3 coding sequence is TGTGCCAGCAGCCACCCCGGGAGCTACGAGCAGTACTTC. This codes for CASSHPGSYEQYF.

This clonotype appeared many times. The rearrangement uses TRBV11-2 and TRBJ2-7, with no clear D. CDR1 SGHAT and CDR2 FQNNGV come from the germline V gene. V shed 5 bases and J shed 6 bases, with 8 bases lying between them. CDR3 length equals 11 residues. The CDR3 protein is CASSQTFEQYF. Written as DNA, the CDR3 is TGTGCCAGCAGCCAAACATTCGAGCAGTACTTC.

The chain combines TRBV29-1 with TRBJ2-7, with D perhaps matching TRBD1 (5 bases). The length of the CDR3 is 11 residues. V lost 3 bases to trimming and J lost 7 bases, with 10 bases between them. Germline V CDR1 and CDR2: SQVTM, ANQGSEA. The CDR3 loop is CSVESGQEQYF. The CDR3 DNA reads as TGCAGCGTTGAGTCAGGGCAAGAGCAGTACTTC.

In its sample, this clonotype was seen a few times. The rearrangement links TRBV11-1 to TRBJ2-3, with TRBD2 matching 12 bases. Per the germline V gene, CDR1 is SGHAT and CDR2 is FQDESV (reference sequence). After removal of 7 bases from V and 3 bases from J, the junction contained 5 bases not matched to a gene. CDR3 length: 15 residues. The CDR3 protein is CASTRTSGTTDTQYF. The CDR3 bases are TGTGCCAGCACCAGGACTAGCGGGACGACAGATACGCAGTATTTT.

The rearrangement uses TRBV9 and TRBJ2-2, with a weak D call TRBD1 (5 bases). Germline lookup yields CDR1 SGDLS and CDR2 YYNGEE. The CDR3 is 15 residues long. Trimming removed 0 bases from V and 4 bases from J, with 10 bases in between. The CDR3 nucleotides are TGTGCCAGCAGCGTAGGTCAGGGCGGCACCGGGGAGCTGTTTTTT. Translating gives CASSVGQGGTGELFF.

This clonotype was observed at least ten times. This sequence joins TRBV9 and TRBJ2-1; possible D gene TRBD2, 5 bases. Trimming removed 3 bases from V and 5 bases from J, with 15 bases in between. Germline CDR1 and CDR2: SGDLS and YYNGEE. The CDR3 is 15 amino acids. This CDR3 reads CASSGIPRGNNEQFF. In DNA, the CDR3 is TGTGCCAGCAGCGGAATTCCCCGAGGGAACAATGAGCAGTTCTTC. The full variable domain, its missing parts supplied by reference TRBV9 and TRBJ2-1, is DSGVTQTPKHLITATGQRVTLRCSPRSGDLSVYWYQQSLDQGLQFLIQYYNGEERAKGNILERFSAQQFPDLHSELNLSSLELGDSALYFCASSGIPRGNNEQFFGPGTRLTVL.

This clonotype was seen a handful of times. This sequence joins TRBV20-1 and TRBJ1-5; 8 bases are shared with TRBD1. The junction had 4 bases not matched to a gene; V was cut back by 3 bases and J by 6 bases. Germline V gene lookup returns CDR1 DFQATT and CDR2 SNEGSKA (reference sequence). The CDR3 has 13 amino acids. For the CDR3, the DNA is TGCAGTGCTAGGGACAGGGACGGTCAGCCCCAGCATTTT. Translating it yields CSARDRDGQPQHF.

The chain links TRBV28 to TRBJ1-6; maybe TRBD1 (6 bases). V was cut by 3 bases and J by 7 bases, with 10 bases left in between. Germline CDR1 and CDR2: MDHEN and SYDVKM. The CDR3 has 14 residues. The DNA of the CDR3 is TGTGCCAGCAGTTTCCGGGACACCAATTCACCCCTCCACTTT. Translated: CASSFRDTNSPLHF.

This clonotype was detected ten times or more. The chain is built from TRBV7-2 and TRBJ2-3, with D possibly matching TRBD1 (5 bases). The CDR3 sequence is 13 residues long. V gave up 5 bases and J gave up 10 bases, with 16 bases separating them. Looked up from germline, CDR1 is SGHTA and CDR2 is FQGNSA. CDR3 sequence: CASSPRPQGAQYF. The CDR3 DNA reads TGTGCCAGCAGCCCCCGACCCCAAGGGGCGCAGTATTTT.

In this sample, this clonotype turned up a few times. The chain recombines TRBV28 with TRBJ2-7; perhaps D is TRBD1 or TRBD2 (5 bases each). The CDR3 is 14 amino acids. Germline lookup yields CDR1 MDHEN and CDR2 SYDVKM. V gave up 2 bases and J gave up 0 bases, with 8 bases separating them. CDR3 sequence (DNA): TGTGCCAGCAGTTTAGAGGGACCCTCCTACGAGCAGTACTTC. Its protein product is CASSLEGPSYEQYF.

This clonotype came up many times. The chain's CDR3 is CASSPPGLYTEYEQYF. The DNA for the CDR3 is TGTGCCAGCTCACCCCCGGGACTCTATACCGAATACGAGCAGTACTTC. The V call is TRBV18, the J call TRBJ2-7; D possibly corresponds to TRBD2 (6 bases). V was trimmed by 3 bases and J by 4 bases, leaving 19 bases between them. In germline, CDR1 is KGHSH, CDR2 LQKENI. The CDR3 totals 16 residues.

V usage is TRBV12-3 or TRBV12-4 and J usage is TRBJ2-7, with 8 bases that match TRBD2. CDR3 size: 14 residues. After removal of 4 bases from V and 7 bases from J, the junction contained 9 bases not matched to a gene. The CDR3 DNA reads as TGTGCCAGCAGTTCCGGGAGGGCCGGTAGGGAGCAGTACTTC. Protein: CASSSGRAGREQYF.

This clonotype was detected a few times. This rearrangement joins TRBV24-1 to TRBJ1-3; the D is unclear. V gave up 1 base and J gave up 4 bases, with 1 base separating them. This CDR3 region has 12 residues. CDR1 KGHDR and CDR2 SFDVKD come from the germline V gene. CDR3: CATSDFGNTIYF. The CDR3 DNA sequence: TGTGCCACCAGTGATTTCGGAAACACCATATATTTT.